This T cell receptor (beta chain) was identified during a study of identifying expanded T cells in peripheral blood. Points from the study as a whole: Differentially abundant clones: about 1.3 between replicates, 16.4 at two to three weeks, around 19 at four. Clone count variance between roughly 2-week samples rose with total template count.

The assay was immunoSEQ multiplex PCR, and TCRdb's table has in-frame clones only and misses some. The sample lists 90,000 to 95,000 clones, approximately 91% occurring once. The germline gives CDR1 SGHTA, CDR2 FQGNSA. The CDR3 extends over 17 amino acids. After removal of 1 base from V and 8 bases from J, the junction contained 12 bases not matched to a gene. Concerning this clone: Its antigen is currently unknown.

Collection occurred without any documented infections or immune events in donors. The receptor's source is a person aged 18 to 70 in good health. The sequenced sample consisted of blood. The chain links TRBV7-2 to TRBJ2-1, with 9 bases that match TRBD2. This CDR3 reads CASSLGPPGGGAHEQFF. CDR3 coding DNA: TGTGCCAGCAGCTTAGGGCCCCCGGGCGGGGGGGCCCATGAGCAGTTCTTC.